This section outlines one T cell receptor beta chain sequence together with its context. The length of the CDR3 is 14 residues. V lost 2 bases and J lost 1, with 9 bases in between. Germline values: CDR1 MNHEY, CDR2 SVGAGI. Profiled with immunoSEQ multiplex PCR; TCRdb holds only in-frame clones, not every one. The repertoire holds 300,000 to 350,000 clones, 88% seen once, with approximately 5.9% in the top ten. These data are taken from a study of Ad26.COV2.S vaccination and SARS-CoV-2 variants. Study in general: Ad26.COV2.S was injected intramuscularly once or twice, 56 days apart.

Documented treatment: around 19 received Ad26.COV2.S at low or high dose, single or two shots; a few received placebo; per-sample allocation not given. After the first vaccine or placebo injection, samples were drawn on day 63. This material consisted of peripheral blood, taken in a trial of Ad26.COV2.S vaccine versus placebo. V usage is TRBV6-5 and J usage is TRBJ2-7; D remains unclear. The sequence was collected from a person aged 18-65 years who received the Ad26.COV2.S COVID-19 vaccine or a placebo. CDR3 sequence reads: CASSYQGRSYEQYF. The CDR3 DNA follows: TGTGCCAGCAGTTACCAAGGACGGTCCTACGAGCAGTACTTC.